This record concerns one T cell receptor beta chain sequence. In the study's own analysis: Amplification of reference gene primers provided the estimated nucleated cell counts. The assay was immunoSEQ multiplex PCR, and TCRdb's table has in-frame clones only and misses some. The V and J calls and clone size come from that table; D and trimming were worked out from the DNA. The repertoire includes roughly 250,000 clones, 70% to 90% of them detected once, and 2% to 2.5% sits in the top ten. This sample is drawn from a study of blood T cell repertoires in COVID-19. Study-wide context: Some COVID-19 samples were acute and others convalescent; all came from the United States, Italy and Spain.

The receptor was isolated from a woman between 40 and 50 years old who had recovered from COVID-19. Material for sequencing was peripheral blood.

The CDR3: CASSLALSGHPNEQFF. The CDR3 bases are TGTGCCAGCAGCTTAGCGCTTAGCGGGCACCCTAATGAGCAGTTCTTC. The chain carries TRBV7-2 and TRBJ2-1, with 7 bases lining up with TRBD2. This CDR3 has 16 amino acids. From germline, CDR1 is SGHTA and CDR2 FQGNSA. V was pared by 0 bases and J by 7 bases, with 9 bases of the junction left unmatched.